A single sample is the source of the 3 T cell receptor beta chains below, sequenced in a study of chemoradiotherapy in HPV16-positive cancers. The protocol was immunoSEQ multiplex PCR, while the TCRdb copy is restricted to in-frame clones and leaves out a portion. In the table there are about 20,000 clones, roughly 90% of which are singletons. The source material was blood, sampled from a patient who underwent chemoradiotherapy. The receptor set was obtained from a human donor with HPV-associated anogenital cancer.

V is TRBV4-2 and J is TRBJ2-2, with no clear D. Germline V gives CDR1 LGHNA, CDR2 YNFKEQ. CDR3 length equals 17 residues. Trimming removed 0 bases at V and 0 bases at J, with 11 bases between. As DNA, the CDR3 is TGTGCCAGCAGCCAAGAGATTGTAGGGACGAACACCGGGGAGCTGTTTTTT. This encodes CASSQEIVGTNTGELFF.

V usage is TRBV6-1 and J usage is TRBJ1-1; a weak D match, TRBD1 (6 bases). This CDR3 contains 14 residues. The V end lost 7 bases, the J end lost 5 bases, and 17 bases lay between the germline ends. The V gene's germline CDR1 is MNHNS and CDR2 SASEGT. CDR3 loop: CASTPTGGRTEAFF. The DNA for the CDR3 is TGTGCCAGCACGCCAACGGGGGGCCGAACTGAAGCTTTCTTT.

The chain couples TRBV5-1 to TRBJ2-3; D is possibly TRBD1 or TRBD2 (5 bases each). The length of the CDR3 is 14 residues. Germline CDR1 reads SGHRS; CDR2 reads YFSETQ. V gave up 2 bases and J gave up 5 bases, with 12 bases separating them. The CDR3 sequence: CASSFGWGRDTQYF. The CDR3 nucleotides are TGCGCCAGCAGCTTTGGTTGGGGGAGAGATACGCAGTATTTT.